This TCR beta chain came from a study of blood T cell repertoires in COVID-19. The overall study: Samples taken during acute and convalescent COVID-19 were collected in the United States, Italy and Spain. In each case, the material was cDNA or gDNA derived from T cells, B-cell-depleted T cells, or PBMCs.

Germline values: CDR1 SGHDN, CDR2 FVKESK. The CDR3 sequence is 18 residues long. The V end lost 3 bases, the J end lost 0 bases, and 19 bases lay between the germline ends. As processed by the authors: Amplification from reference gene primers served as the basis for estimated nucleated cell counts. Sequenced by immunoSEQ multiplex PCR; TCRdb stores in-frame clones only, minus some. The D gene and trimming were derived from the DNA, and the V and J assignments and clone size from that table. The sample holds about 240,000 clones, 80% to 85% seen once. Sequencing was done on a sample of peripheral blood. The clonotype comes from an older woman with active or convalescent COVID-19. The chain carries TRBV14 and TRBJ2-3; maybe TRBD1 (6 bases). Written as DNA, the CDR3 is TGTGCCAGCAGCCAGTGGACAGCCTTGTCTACTAGCACAGATACGCAGTATTTT. This translates into CASSQWTALSTSTDTQYF.